The clone carrying this TCR beta chain was seen a handful of times. These data are taken from a study of shared clonotypes between healthy human individuals. Generated by immunoSEQ multiplex PCR, the TCRdb table keeps only in-frame clones and is missing some. The table records 800,000 to 1,200,000 clones, around three quarters of them present only once. Germline values: CDR1 MNHNS, CDR2 SASEGT. This CDR3 is 14 amino acids long. V dropped 6 bases and J dropped 3 bases, with 12 bases sitting between them. What was sequenced was memory CD4+ T cells from PBMCs. Subset: CD45RA-negative fraction. This chain uses TRBV6-1 with TRBJ1-5; D may be TRBD1 (5 bases). This receptor was taken from a man aged 18 to 29 in good health. Some clones in this sample may be carry-over from other donors' samples. The CDR3 DNA follows: TGTGCCAGCAGGATGGGACTAAACAATCAGCCCCAGCATTTT. Its translation: CASRMGLNNQPQHF.